This paragraph reports one T cell receptor beta chain. The antigen this receptor binds is unknown. No base quality values were provided; no much bigger clone lies one nucleotide off. Sequences SGHAT (CDR1) and FQNNGV (CDR2) are obtained from the germline V gene. The trim is 5 bases for V and 8 bases for J, with a gap of 22 bases between the germline ends. Reading from cysteine to phenylalanine, the CDR3 counts 16 amino acids. CDR3 DNA is the only sequence kept; it has 48 bases, read in frame from the first base. The sample's time point label, decoded: progressive disease on ibrutinib. For TCR beta library preparation, around 1.8 micrograms of genomic DNA were extracted from the cryopreserved PBMCs. High-throughput TCR beta sequencing was performed on longitudinal blood samples from CLL patients receiving ibrutinib monotherapy. The patients took part in an open-label, single-center phase 2 trial of ibrutinib monotherapy.

The sample originates from a study of cytotoxic CD8 clonotypes in ibrutinib-treated CLL (dated by TCRdb to 2020 to 2022). A note on the overall study: The cohort had about a dozen relapsed/refractory and around 15 treatment-naive patients; roughly 17 were IGHV unmutated. The response samples were drawn at a median of around eleven months into treatment, with a range of about 6 to 40 months. An average of 255,043 productive templates and around 100,000 productive rearrangements was obtained per sample. Patients were still on ibrutinib when every remission and progressive disease sample was collected. Longitudinal samples were available for about 30% of the roughly 86 trial participants. Cryopreserved peripheral blood mononuclear cells were obtained prior to treatment, at the time of response, and at either disease progression or sustained remission. Partial responses were observed in approximately 24 patients and complete responses in 2; after a median follow-up of around 68 months, remission was maintained in approximately 14 patients and progression was observed in some 12. The full study reports these points: An increase in clonality was observed at ibrutinib response, with clonality remaining stable during sustained remission and falling back toward baseline at progression. Lymph node repertoires were not examined, and the timing of sampling was not matched between patients in sustained remission and those whose disease progressed. Baseline clonality was found to be higher than that of age-matched healthy donors and was strongly correlated with circulating CD8+ T-cell counts. Public clonotypes were rare and either shrank or stayed stable during treatment, and the rise in clonality at ibrutinib response reflected expansion of private clonotypes.

A MiSeq instrument was used for deep resolution sequencing, which targeted depths ranging from 1 in 1 million up to 1 in 200,000 T cells, with coverage averaging 10x for each clonotype. TCR beta libraries were generated with the immunoSEQ hsTCRB Kit. In the source study's methods: The data were analyzed with ImmunoSEQ Analyzer and ImmunoSEQ Data Assistant, and V, D and J gene assignments followed IMGT definitions. Clonality was computed as one minus normalized Shannon entropy of productive rearrangement frequencies, ranging from 0 to 1. Public clonotype analysis was restricted to overrepresented clonotypes comprising at least 0.05% of each patient's repertoire. About a dozen repertoires from age-matched healthy donors, obtained from immuneACCESS, served as clonality controls. TCRdb obtained this table from immuneACCESS and retained in-frame rearrangements with V and J assigned. These tables miss some clones; where compared with another copy, unresolved V genes account for less than half of the shortfall, and the remainder is unexplained. From that table come the V and J calls and clone size; the DNA was used to work out D and trimming. The table for this sample lists about 300,000 clones; approximately 76% of them were counted only once. The ten largest make up 5.6% of the sample.

The sequencing here drew on PBMCs, taken at disease progression, from a patient treated with ibrutinib. The TCR originated in a human donor with chronic lymphocytic leukemia. The rearranged chain carries TRBV11-2 and TRBJ2-1, with no D gene named confidently. The encoded CDR3 is CASSPSGQVVWDEQFF. The base sequence is TGTGCCAGCAGCCCGAGTGGGCAGGTCGTGTGGGATGAGCAGTTCTTC.